Following are 16 T cell receptor beta chains from one sample sequenced in a study of T cell repertoires in cytomegalovirus infection. TCRdb re-called the reads through MiXCR, storing one row per CDR3 protein. This sample has roughly 990,000 distinct CDR3 sequences, with roughly 31% found just once. Their specific antigens are unknown. This specimen consisted of cultured CD8+ T cells from PBMCs, obtained from culture after CMV antigen stimulation. The receptors originated from a human donor in good health (CMV status not recorded). Some clones in this sample may be carry-over from other donors' samples.

The chain joins TRBV19 to TRBJ1-1; D call uncertain. CDR1 and CDR2 (germline): LNHDA, SQIVND (reference sequence). This CDR3 has 13 amino acids. Trimming took 6 bases from V and 3 from J, leaving 11 bases between them. CDR3 nucleotides: TGTGCCAGTAGACCAGGATGGCACACTGAAGCTTTCTTT. As protein: CASRPGWHTEAFF.

The chain couples TRBV4-1 to TRBJ1-2; possibly TRBD1 for D (5 bases). V was pared by 4 bases and J by 5 bases, with 17 bases between. The CDR3 covers 15 residues. The germline V gene encodes CDR1 MGHRA and CDR2 YSYEKL. In DNA, the CDR3 is TGCGCCAGCAGCCCAGGGAGGGACTCCTCATATGGCTACACCTTC. This encodes CASSPGRDSSYGYTF.

This chain uses TRBV5-1 with TRBJ2-7, with a weak D call TRBD1 (6 bases). In germline, CDR1 is SGHRS, CDR2 YFSETQ. The CDR3 length is 15 residues. V was cut by 4 bases and J by 3 bases, with 17 bases left in between. The CDR3 loop reads CASSPYRAPNYEQYF. DNA of the CDR3: TGCGCCAGCAGCCCCTACAGGGCCCCCAACTACGAGCAGTACTTC.

The chain employs TRBV15 and TRBJ2-6; D possibly uses TRBD1 or TRBD2 (6 bases each). CDR3 length: 17 amino acids. The germline CDR1 and CDR2 sequences are LNHNV and YYDKDF (reference sequence). Trimming took 3 bases from V and 2 from J, leaving 14 bases between them. The CDR3 sequence: CATSSAIRGPGANVLTF. The CDR3 region has the DNA TGTGCCACCAGCAGTGCCATCCGGGGGCCTGGGGCCAACGTCCTGACTTTC.

The chain couples TRBV19 to TRBJ1-5; 9 nucleotides match TRBD1. The germline CDR1 and CDR2 sequences are LNHDA and SQIVND (reference sequence). The trim removed 7 bases at V and 9 bases at J, leaving 13 bases unmatched. There are 15 residues in the CDR3. The chain's CDR3 is CASTPDLTGGRPQHF. CDR3 coding DNA: TGTGCCAGTACTCCCGATCTGACAGGGGGACGGCCCCAGCATTTT. The full variable domain, completed using reference TRBV19 and TRBJ1-5, is DGGITQSPKYLFRKEGQNVTLSCEQNLNHDAMYWYRQDPGQGLRLIYYSQIVNDFQKGDIAEGYSVSREKKESFPLTVTSAQKNPTAFYLCASTPDLTGGRPQHFGDGTRLSIL.

As regards this clonotype: A much larger clone differs by one base, so this may be a read error. V usage is TRBV7-9 and J usage is TRBJ2-3; D is unresolved. Deletions cut 0 bases from V and 6 bases from J, with 10 bases between. CDR3 length: 14 amino acids. Germline V lookup: CDR1 SEHNR, CDR2 FQNEAQ (reference sequence). CDR3 nucleotides: TGTGCCAGCAGCTTAGCGATGTGTGGGGATACGCAGTATTTT. Its translation is CASSLAMCGDTQYF.

V and J are TRBV4-1 and TRBJ2-5; either TRBD1 or TRBD2 may fit D (6 bases each). Trimming cost V 1 base and J 4 bases, with 13 bases left between them. Germline CDR1 is MGHRA and CDR2 is YSYEKL. The CDR3 runs 15 residues. The CDR3: CASSQGPGGGETQYF. CDR3 bases: TGCGCCAGCAGCCAAGGTCCCGGGGGCGGAGAGACCCAGTACTTC.

The chain has TRBV23-1 and TRBJ2-7, with TRBD1 identical over 9 bases. TRBV23-1 is identified as an open reading frame with a role that is uncertain. The V and J ends lost 4 bases and 3 bases, in that order; junction bases with no gene match: 16. The CDR3 is 18 residues long. The CDR3 sequence is CASSRVLRRQGDFYEQYV. The CDR3 coding sequence is TGCGCCAGCAGTCGAGTCCTAAGACGACAGGGGGATTTCTACGAGCAGTACGTC.

V is TRBV9 and J is TRBJ1-5; D unclear. Germline CDR1 reads SGDLS; CDR2 reads YYNGEE. This CDR3 spans 15 amino acids. With 0 bases removed from V and 2 bases from J, the gap between germline ends came to 9 bases. The CDR3: CASSVGEGGNQPQHF. The CDR3 nucleotides are TGTGCCAGCAGCGTAGGGGAAGGAGGCAATCAGCCCCAGCATTTT.

This clonotype has just a few counts. The chain employs TRBV4-1 and TRBJ1-1; 7 nucleotides line up with TRBD1. V shed 2 bases, J shed 3 bases, and the junction held 6 bases outside the gene matches. Germline assignment: CDR1 MGHRA and CDR2 YSYEKL. The CDR3 spans 15 residues. The CDR3 sequence: CASSQRGQGDTEAFF. In DNA, the CDR3 is TGCGCCAGCAGCCAAAGGGGCCAGGGGGACACTGAAGCTTTCTTT.

At least ten counts were recorded for this clonotype. CDR3 nucleotide sequence: TGTGCCAGCAGCTTAACAGGGCAGGGTAGGCGGCAAGAGACCCAGTACTTC. This codes for CASSLTGQGRRQETQYF. This rearrangement joins TRBV7-2 to TRBJ2-5; tentatively, D is TRBD1 (6 bases). V lost 2 bases and J lost 2, with 18 bases in between. Germline lookup yields CDR1 SGHTA and CDR2 FQGNSA. This CDR3 comprises 17 residues.

The chain uses TRBV12-3 or TRBV12-4 and TRBJ2-1; 7 bases fit TRBD2. This CDR3 is 15 amino acids long. The V and J ends lost 6 bases and 3 bases, in that order; junction bases with no gene match: 8. This CDR3 reads CASSWSGASYNEQFF. The CDR3 DNA reads as TGTGCCAGCAGCTGGAGCGGGGCCAGCTACAATGAGCAGTTCTTC.

This clonotype was detected many times. J is TRBJ2-5 and V is TRBV7-8; possibly TRBD1 for D (6 bases). The length of the CDR3 is 16 residues. CDR1 is SGHVS, CDR2 FQNEAQ, per germline. V lost 1 base and J 5 bases, leaving 17 bases between the germline ends. CDR3 residues: CASSLEVYRGFETQYF. As DNA, the CDR3 is TGTGCCAGCAGCTTAGAAGTGTATAGGGGGTTCGAGACCCAGTACTTC.

This clonotype was counted ten times or more. The chain uses TRBV7-8 and TRBJ2-7, with a tentative D call TRBD1 (6 bases). Germline values: CDR1 SGHVS, CDR2 FQNEAQ. This CDR3 is 11 amino acids long. V shed 5 bases and J shed 6 bases, with 8 bases lying between them. Here the CDR3 reads CASSTGFEQYF. CDR3 sequence (DNA): TGTGCCAGCAGCACAGGGTTCGAGCAGTACTTC.

In this sample, this clonotype turned up a few times. The V gene is TRBV6-5, the J gene TRBJ1-2; maybe TRBD1 (6 bases). CDR1 is MNHEY and CDR2 is SVGAGI in the germline V gene. Trimming took off 0 bases at V and 6 bases at J, with 11 bases between the two ends. The CDR3 sequence is 14 residues long. The CDR3 coding sequence is TGTGCCAGCAGTTACTCCAGGGGATCGGATGGCTACACCTTC. Its translation: CASSYSRGSDGYTF.

CDR3 loop: CASSPSDGGLSNNEQFF. The CDR3 nucleotides read TGTGCCAGCAGCCCATCTGACGGGGGGCTCTCAAACAATGAGCAGTTCTTC. The chain uses TRBV11-2 and TRBJ2-1, with a possible D match to TRBD2 (7 bases). The CDR3 extends over 17 amino acids. Looked up from germline, CDR1 is SGHAT and CDR2 is FQNNGV. V lost 5 bases and J lost 5, with 22 bases in between.